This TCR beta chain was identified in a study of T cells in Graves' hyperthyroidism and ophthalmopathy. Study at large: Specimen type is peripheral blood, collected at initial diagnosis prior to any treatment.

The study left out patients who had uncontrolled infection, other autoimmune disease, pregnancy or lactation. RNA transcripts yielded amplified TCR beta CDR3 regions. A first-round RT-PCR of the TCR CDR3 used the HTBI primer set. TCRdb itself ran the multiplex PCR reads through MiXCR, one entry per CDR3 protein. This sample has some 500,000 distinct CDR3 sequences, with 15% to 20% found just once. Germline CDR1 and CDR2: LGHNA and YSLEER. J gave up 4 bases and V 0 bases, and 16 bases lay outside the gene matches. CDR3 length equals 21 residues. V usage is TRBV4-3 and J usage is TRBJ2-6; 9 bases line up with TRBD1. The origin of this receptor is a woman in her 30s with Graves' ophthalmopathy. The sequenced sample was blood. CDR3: CASSQDEFTGGALRGANVLTF. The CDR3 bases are TGCGCCAGCAGCCAAGATGAGTTTACAGGGGGCGCCCTGAGGGGGGCCAACGTCCTGACTTTC.